This T cell receptor beta chain was sequenced in a study of naive and memory T cell subsets. Ligated cDNA underwent four rounds of PCR with nested alpha and beta constant region primers and SP2. Reverse transcription of blood and skin TCR RNA was primed at alpha and beta constant regions. One entry per CDR3 protein, called by TCRdb with MiXCR from the UMI-ligation and nested PCR reads. This table has around 30,000 distinct CDR3 sequences, about 6.2% appearing once. CDR1 and CDR2 from the germline V gene are SGDLS and YYNGEE. V lost 4 bases and J 8 bases, leaving 6 bases between the germline ends. This CDR3 spans 11 amino acids. Stated treatment: skin biopsy from PPD injection site in Mantoux-positive individual. An oligonucleotide containing a UMI was ligated to the 3' end of TCR cDNA. Cells were not sorted; total RNA input targeted 1 to 1000 ng. This clonotype was counted many times. What it binds is not known.

Whole-study results and caveats: Delayed type IV hypersensitivity infiltration was taken to explain higher tuberculin-site TCR counts. TCR transcript changes with activation or differentiation may affect this RNA method.

The V gene is TRBV9, the J gene TRBJ2-2; possible D gene TRBD1, 5 bases. This clonotype was sampled from an adult in good health. Sequenced here: skin, sampled from a tuberculin skin test site. The CDR3 sequence: CASSSGGELFF. CDR3 nucleotides: TGTGCCAGCAGCTCAGGGGGGGAGCTGTTTTTT.